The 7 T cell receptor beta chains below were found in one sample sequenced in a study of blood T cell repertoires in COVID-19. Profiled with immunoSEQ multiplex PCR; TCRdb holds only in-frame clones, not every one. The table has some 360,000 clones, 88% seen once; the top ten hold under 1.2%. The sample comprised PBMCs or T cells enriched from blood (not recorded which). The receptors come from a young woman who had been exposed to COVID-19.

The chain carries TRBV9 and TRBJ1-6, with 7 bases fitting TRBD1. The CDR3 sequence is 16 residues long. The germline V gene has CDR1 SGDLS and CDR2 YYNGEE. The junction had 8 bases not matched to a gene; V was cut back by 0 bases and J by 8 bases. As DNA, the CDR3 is TGTGCCAGCAGCGTAGCCATCGCGGGGACAGATTCACCCCTCCACTTT. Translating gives CASSVAIAGTDSPLHF.

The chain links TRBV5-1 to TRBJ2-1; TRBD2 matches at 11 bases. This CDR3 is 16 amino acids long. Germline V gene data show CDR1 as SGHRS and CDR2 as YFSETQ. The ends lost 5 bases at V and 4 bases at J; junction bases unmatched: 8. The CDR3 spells CASSSSGRRGYNEQFF. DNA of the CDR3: TGCGCCAGCAGTTCTAGCGGGAGGCGGGGGTACAATGAGCAGTTCTTC.

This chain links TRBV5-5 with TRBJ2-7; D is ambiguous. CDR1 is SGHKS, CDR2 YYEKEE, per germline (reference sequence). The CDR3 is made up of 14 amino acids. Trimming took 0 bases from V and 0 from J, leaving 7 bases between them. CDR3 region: CASSLGAGSYEQYF. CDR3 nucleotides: TGTGCCAGCAGCTTGGGGGCAGGCTCCTACGAGCAGTACTTC.

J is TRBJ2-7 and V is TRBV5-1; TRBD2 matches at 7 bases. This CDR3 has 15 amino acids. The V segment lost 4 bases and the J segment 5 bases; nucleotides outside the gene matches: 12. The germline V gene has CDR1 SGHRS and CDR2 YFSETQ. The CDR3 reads CASSGGDFGGHEQYF. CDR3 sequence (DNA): TGCGCCAGCAGCGGGGGGGATTTCGGAGGGCACGAGCAGTACTTC.

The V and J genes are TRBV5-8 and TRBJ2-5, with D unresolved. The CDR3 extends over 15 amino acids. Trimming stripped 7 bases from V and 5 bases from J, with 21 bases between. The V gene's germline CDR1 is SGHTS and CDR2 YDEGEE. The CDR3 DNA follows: TGTGCCAGCCGGTCCGGAGACTCCCGGGTTGAGACCCAGTACTTC. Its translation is CASRSGDSRVETQYF.

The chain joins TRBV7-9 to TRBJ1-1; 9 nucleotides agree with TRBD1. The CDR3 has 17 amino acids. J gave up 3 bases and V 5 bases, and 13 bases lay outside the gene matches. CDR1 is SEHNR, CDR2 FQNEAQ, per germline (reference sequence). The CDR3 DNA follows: TGTGCCAGCAGCCTGGATCCGGGACAGGGTTTATACACTGAAGCTTTCTTT. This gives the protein CASSLDPGQGLYTEAFF.

In nucleotides, the CDR3 is TGTGCCAGCAGGAGCGGGAGATCCTACAATGAGCAGTTCTTC. Protein: CASRSGRSYNEQFF. The chain joins TRBV6-5 to TRBJ2-1; TRBD2 aligns across 8 bases. The CDR3 consists of 14 residues. Germline V lookup: CDR1 MNHEY, CDR2 SVGAGI. V lost 6 bases, J lost 1 base, and 2 bases stayed unmatched.